These T cell receptor beta chains were read from a single sample in a study of shared clonotypes between healthy human individuals. Profiling relied on immunoSEQ multiplex PCR, and the TCRdb table lists in-frame clones only, not all of them. The sample comprises about 1.9 million clones, about 93% of which are singletons, and less than 2% rests with the top ten. The specimen sequenced was naive CD8+ T cells from PBMCs. These receptor sequences come from a man aged 18 to 29 in good health. Some clones in this sample may be carry-over from other donors' samples. Each CDR3 is given with its conserved first and last residue. The order of the fields is V gene, J gene, clone size, D gene, CDR3 DNA, CDR3 protein. The D gene is left open where the match is weak. Size tells how often a clone was seen (once, few, many) or the class of an expanded clone, and some rows leave it out.

TRBV5-6	TRBJ2-4	.	TRBD1	TGTGCCCGAAAAGCAGGGGGCTCCCCCGTGGCCAAAAACATTCAGTACTTC	CARKAGGSPVAKNIQYF
TRBV6-5	TRBJ2-2	.	.	TGTGCCAGCACAACGCGGGTACTGGGCGGGGAGCTGTTTTTT	CASTTRVLGGELFF
TRBV6-6	TRBJ2-7	.	.	TGTGCCAGCAGCTCCCGGGACAAGAGCCTCGAGCAGTACTTC	CASSSRDKSLEQYF
TRBV6-1	TRBJ1-4	.	TRBD1	TGTGCCAGCAGTGACCCGGGACAGGGTCGGATTAATGAAAAACTGTTTTTT	CASSDPGQGRINEKLFF
TRBV4-2	TRBJ2-3	.	TRBD2	TGTGCCAGCAGCCAAGATGACGGGAGGGCAGATACGCAGTATTTT	CASSQDDGRADTQYF
TRBV5-6	TRBJ2-7	.	.	TGTGCCAGCAGCCCCGCAGCCGAGTACGAGCAGTACTTC	CASSPAAEYEQYF
TRBV5-1	TRBJ2-1	.	TRBD2	TGCGCCAGCAGCTTCAACTTACGGCGGGAGGACTACAATGAGCAGTTCTTC	CASSFNLRREDYNEQFF
TRBV6-1	TRBJ2-1	.	.	TGTGCCAGCCGTCTGAGTGTGGCCCCTAATGAGCAGTTCTTC	CASRLSVAPNEQFF
TRBV18	TRBJ2-5	.	TRBD2	TGTGCCAGCTCACCACCGCGACTAGCGGGAGTATCTGAGACCCAGTACTTC	CASSPPRLAGVSETQYF
TRBV5-6	TRBJ2-7	.	.	TGTGCCAGCAGCTTGAAGGTCCTGTCCTACGAGCAGTACTTC	CASSLKVLSYEQYF
TRBV4-3	TRBJ1-4	.	.	TGCGCCAGCAGCCAAGATCTCTATGAAAAACTGTTTTTT	CASSQDLYEKLFF
TRBV28	TRBJ2-1	.	.	TGTGCCAGCAGTTCCTACCATAACCCGGACGTAAGGAATGAGCAGTTCTTC	CASSSYHNPDVRNEQFF
TRBV7-9	TRBJ2-3	once	.	TGTGCCAGCAGCTTAGAAACTCGAACAGATACGCAGTATTTT	CASSLETRTDTQYF
TRBV5-1	TRBJ2-7	.	TRBD1	TGCGCCAGCAGCATACCGGGACAGGGAGGGTCCTACGAGCAGTACTTC	CASSIPGQGGSYEQYF
TRBV7-8	TRBJ1-1	.	.	TGTGCCAGCAGCTTGGCCGGAGAGCCTGAAGCTTTCTTT	CASSLAGEPEAFF
TRBV7-9	TRBJ1-3	.	TRBD1	TGTGCCAGCAGCTCCAGCGGACAGGGGCCGCATTTT	CASSSSGQGPHF
TRBV5-6	TRBJ1-4	.	.	TGTGCCAGCAGCCCGGTGGAGGGGGGTGAAAAACTGTTTTTT	CASSPVEGGEKLFF
TRBV13	TRBJ1-2	.	.	TGTGCCAGCAGCACGGACAGCTCCTATGGCTACACCTTC	CASSTDSSYGYTF
TRBV28	TRBJ1-5	.	.	TGTGCCAGCAGTTTGCTCGGGACGAAGTTAAATCAGCCCCAGCATTTT	CASSLLGTKLNQPQHF
TRBV6-5	TRBJ1-4	.	TRBD1	TGTGCCAGCAGTTACTCGATCTCAGGGGGAAGTGAAAAACTGTTTTTT	CASSYSISGGSEKLFF
TRBV7-3	TRBJ1-1	.	.	TGTGCCAGCAGCTCCACCCCCGGAGGGACCACTGAAGCTTTCTTT	CASSSTPGGTTEAFF
TRBV7-9	TRBJ2-1	.	TRBD2	TGTGCCAGCGATCAACGGGGAGGGCACAATGAGCAGTTCTTC	CASDQRGGHNEQFF
TRBV11-2	TRBJ1-3	.	TRBD1	TGTGCCAGCAGCTTGGAAGGGACAGGGCCCAACACCATATATTTT	CASSLEGTGPNTIYF
TRBV30	TRBJ1-6	.	.	TGTGCCTGGGGGGGCACCTGGGATTCACCCCTCCACTTT	CAWGGTWDSPLHF
TRBV27	TRBJ1-4	.	.	TGTGCCAGCAGTTTAGCACAGCGGAGCAAAGGAGAGGAAAAACTGTTTTTT	CASSLAQRSKGEEKLFF
TRBV30	TRBJ2-7	few	.	TGTGCCTGGAGGTGGGGGCGGACCTACGAGCAGTACTTC	CAWRWGRTYEQYF
TRBV28	TRBJ1-1	.	.	TGTGCCAGCAGTCCCTCTGGCGGGGACACTGAAGCTTTCTTT	CASSPSGGDTEAFF
TRBV4-1	TRBJ1-2	.	.	TGCGCCAGCAGCCAACAGGAGCTATATGGCTACACCTTC	CASSQQELYGYTF
TRBV6-6	TRBJ2-7	.	.	TGTGCCAGCATGGGAACACAGGGAGTCCTCTACGAGCAGTACTTC	CASMGTQGVLYEQYF
TRBV5-6	TRBJ1-1	.	.	TGTGCCAGCAGCTTAGGAGACACTGAAGCTTTCTTT	CASSLGDTEAFF
TRBV19	TRBJ1-1	.	.	TGTGCCAGTAGTCCGTACGGGGCCGAGAACACTGAAGCTTTCTTT	CASSPYGAENTEAFF
TRBV30	TRBJ1-2	once	.	TGTGCCTGGAGTGTCGCAGGGGAGGATGGCTACACCTTC	CAWSVAGEDGYTF
TRBV9	TRBJ1-1	.	TRBD1	TGTGCCAGCAGCTACGGGACAGGGTGGGACACTGAAGCTTTCTTT	CASSYGTGWDTEAFF
TRBV5-1	TRBJ2-1	.	TRBD2	TGCGCCAGCAGCTTGGAGGGACTAGCGGGAGTAGGTAATGAGCAGTTCTTC	CASSLEGLAGVGNEQFF
TRBV6-5	TRBJ1-2	.	.	TGTGCCAGCAGTTACTCCGGCAGCAACTATGGCTACACCTTC	CASSYSGSNYGYTF
TRBV5-1	TRBJ2-2	.	.	TGCGCCAGCAGCTTGGAAAGCACCGGGGAGCTGTTTTTT	CASSLESTGELFF
TRBV9	TRBJ2-6	.	TRBD1	TGTGCCAGCAGCCCACACGGGACAGTAACGACTGGGGCCAACGTCCTGACTTTC	CASSPHGTVTTGANVLTF
TRBV7-9	TRBJ2-7	.	.	TGTGCCAGCAGCTCCAGCGGAGGCCCTTACGAGCAGTACTTC	CASSSSGGPYEQYF
TRBV6-5	TRBJ1-1	.	.	TGTGCCAGCAGTTACCTCCCAGGGAACACTGAAGCTTTCTTT	CASSYLPGNTEAFF
TRBV27	TRBJ2-7	.	.	TGTGCCAGCAGTTCTTTAGCGAATGAGGGGACCTACGAGCAGTACTTC	CASSSLANEGTYEQYF
TRBV5-1	TRBJ2-3	.	TRBD2	TGCGCCAGCAGCTTGCCGGGAGGACCAGATACGCAGTATTTT	CASSLPGGPDTQYF
TRBV7-9	TRBJ2-5	.	.	TGTGCCAGCAGCTGGACCGGGAGTGGGGAGACCCAGTACTTC	CASSWTGSGETQYF
TRBV19	TRBJ2-1	.	.	TGTGCCAGTAGGTCGGGATACAATGAGCAGTTCTTC	CASRSGYNEQFF
TRBV4-3	TRBJ1-1	.	.	TGCGCCAGCAGCCAAGAGACAGGCGATCGAGAAGCTTTCTTT	CASSQETGDREAFF
TRBV12-5	TRBJ2-1	.	.	TGTGCTAGTGGTTTGGAAGGAGGACTCTCCGATGAAAGCAATGAGCAGTTCTTC	CASGLEGGLSDESNEQFF
TRBV6-1	TRBJ2-2	.	.	TGTGCCAGCAGTGAAATCCAGGGCCTCACCGGGGAGCTGTTTTTT	CASSEIQGLTGELFF